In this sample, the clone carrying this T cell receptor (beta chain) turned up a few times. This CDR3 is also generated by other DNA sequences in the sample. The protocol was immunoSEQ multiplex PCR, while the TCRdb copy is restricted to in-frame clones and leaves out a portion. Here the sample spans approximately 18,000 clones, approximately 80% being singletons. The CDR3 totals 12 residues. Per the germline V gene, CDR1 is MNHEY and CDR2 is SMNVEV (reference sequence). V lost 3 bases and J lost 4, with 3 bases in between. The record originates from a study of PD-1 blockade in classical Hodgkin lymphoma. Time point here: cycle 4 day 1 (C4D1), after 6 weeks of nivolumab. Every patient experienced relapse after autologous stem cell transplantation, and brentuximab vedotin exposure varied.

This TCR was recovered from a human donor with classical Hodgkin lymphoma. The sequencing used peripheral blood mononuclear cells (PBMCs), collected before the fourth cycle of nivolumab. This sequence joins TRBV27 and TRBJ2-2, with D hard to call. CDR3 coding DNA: TGTGCCAGCAGTTTCAGCACCGGGGAGCTGTTTTTT. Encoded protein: CASSFSTGELFF.